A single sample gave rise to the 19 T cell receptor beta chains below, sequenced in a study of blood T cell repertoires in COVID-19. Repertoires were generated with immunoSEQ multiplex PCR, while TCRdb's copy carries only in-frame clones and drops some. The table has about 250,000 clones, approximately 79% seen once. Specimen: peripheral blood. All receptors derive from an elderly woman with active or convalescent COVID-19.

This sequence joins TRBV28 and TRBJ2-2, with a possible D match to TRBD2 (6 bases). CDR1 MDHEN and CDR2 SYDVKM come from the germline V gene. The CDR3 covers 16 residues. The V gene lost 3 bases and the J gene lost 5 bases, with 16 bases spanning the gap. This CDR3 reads CASSLGGSYLTGELFF. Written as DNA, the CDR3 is TGTGCCAGCAGTTTGGGAGGTTCTTACTTAACCGGGGAGCTGTTTTTT.

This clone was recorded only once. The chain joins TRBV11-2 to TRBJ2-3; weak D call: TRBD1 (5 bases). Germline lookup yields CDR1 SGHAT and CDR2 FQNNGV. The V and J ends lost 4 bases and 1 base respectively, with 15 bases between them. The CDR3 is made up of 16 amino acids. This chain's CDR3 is CASSSFGAKRTDTQYF. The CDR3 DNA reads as TGTGCCAGCAGCTCATTTGGGGCCAAGCGCACAGATACGCAGTATTTT.

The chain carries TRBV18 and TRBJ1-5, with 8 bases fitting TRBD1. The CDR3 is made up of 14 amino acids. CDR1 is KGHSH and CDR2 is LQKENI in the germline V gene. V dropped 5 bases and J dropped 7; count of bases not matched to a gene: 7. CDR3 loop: CASSTQGAGQPQHF. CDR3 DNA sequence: TGTGCCAGCTCAACGCAGGGGGCAGGACAGCCCCAGCATTTT. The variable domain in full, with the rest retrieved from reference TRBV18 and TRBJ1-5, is NAGVMQNPRHLVRRRGQEARLRCSPMKGHSHVYWYRQLPEEGLKFMVYLQKENIIDESGMPKERFSAEFPKEGPSILRIQQVVRGDSAAYFCASSTQGAGQPQHFGDGTRLSIL.

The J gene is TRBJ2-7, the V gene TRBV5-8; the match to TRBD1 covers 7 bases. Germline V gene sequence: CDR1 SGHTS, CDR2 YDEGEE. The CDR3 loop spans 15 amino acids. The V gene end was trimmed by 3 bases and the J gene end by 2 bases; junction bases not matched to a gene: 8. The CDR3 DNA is TGTGCCAGCAGCTCGGACAGGCAGGGCACCTACGAGCAGTACTTC. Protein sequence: CASSSDRQGTYEQYF.

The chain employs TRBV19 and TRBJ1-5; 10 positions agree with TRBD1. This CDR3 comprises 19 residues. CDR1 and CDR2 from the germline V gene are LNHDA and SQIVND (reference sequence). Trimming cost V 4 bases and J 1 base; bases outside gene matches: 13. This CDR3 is CASSTNRDRGFTSNQPQHF. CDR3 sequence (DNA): TGTGCCAGTAGTACTAACCGGGACAGGGGATTTACGAGCAATCAGCCCCAGCATTTT. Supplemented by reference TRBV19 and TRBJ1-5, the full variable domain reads DGGITQSPKYLFRKEGQNVTLSCEQNLNHDAMYWYRQDPGQGLRLIYYSQIVNDFQKGDIAEGYSVSREKKESFPLTVTSAQKNPTAFYLCASSTNRDRGFTSNQPQHFGDGTRLSIL.

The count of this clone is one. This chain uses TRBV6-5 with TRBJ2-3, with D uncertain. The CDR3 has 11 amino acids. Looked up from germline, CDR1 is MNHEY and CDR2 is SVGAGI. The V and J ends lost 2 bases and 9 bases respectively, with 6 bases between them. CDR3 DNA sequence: TGTGCCAGCAGTTACGGGCAGACGCAGTATTTT. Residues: CASSYGQTQYF.

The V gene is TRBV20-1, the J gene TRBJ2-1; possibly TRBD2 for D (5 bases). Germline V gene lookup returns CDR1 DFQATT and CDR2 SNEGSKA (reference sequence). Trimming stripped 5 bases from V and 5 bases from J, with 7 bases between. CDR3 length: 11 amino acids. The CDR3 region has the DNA TGCAGTGCTCGGGAAAACAATGAGCAGTTCTTC. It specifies CSARENNEQFF.

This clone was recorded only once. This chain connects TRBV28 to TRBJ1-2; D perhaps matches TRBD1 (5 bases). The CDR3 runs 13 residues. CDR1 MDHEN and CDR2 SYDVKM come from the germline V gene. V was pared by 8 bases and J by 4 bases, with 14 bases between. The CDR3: CASGSRTFYGYTF. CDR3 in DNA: TGTGCCAGCGGGTCCCGGACATTCTATGGCTACACCTTC.

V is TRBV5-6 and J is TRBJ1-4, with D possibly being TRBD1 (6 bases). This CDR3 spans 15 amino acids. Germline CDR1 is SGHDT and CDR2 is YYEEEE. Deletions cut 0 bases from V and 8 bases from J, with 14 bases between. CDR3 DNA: TGTGCCAGCAGCTTGGGCAGGGGCGCAGGAGAAAAACTGTTTTTT. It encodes CASSLGRGAGEKLFF.

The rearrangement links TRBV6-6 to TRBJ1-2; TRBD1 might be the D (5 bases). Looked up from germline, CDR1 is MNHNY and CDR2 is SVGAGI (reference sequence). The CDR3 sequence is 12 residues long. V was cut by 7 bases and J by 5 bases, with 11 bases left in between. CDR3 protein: CASTEGVYGYTF. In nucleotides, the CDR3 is TGTGCCAGCACCGAAGGGGTTTATGGCTACACCTTC.

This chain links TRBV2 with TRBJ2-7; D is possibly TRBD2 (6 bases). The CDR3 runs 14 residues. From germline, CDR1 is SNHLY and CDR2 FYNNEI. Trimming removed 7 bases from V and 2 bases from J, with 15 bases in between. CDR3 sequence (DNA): TGTGCCAGCATATACGGGAGTATCCCCTACGAGCAGTACTTC. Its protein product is CASIYGSIPYEQYF.

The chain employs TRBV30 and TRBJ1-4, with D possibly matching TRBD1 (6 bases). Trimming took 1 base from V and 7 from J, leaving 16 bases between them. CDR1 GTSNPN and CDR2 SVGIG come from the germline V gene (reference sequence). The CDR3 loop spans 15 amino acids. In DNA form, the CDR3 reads TGTGCCTGGAGTGGAAGGGCGGGGGACACTGAAAAACTGTTTTTT. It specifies CAWSGRAGDTEKLFF.

Here the CDR3 reads CASSLNFHEQYF. CDR3 in DNA: TGTGCCAGCAGTTTGAACTTCCACGAGCAGTACTTC. The rearrangement uses TRBV12-3 or TRBV12-4 and TRBJ2-7, with D uncertain. The CDR3 has 12 amino acids. V was clipped by 3 bases and J by 5 bases, with 8 bases between them.

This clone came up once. The CDR3 DNA sequence: TGTGCCAGTATATATTCGACAGCTAACTATGGCTACACCTTC. Residues: CASIYSTANYGYTF. The rearrangement joins TRBV19 to TRBJ1-2; maybe TRBD1 (5 bases). The CDR3 contains 14 residues. Trimming took off 7 bases at V and 0 bases at J, with 12 bases between the two ends. From germline, CDR1 is LNHDA and CDR2 SQIVND (reference sequence).

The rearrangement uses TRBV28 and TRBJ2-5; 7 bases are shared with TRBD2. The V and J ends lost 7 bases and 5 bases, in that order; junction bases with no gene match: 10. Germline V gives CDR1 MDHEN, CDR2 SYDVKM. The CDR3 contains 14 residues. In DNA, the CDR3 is TGTGCCAGCACGACAGCGGGGCTAGACGAGACCCAGTACTTC. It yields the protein CASTTAGLDETQYF.

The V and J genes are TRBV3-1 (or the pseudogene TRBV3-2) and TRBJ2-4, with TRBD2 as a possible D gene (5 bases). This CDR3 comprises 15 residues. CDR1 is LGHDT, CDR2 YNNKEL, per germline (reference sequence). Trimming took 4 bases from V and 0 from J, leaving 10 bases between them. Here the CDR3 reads CASSRGSSAKNIQYF. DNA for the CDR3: TGTGCCAGCAGCCGCGGGTCCTCAGCCAAAAACATTCAGTACTTC.

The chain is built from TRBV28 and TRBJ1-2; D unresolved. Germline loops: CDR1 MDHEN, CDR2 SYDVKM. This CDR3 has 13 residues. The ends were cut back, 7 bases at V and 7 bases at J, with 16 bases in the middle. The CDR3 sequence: CASTFRGSGGYTF. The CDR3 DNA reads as TGTGCCAGCACCTTTCGGGGTTCAGGTGGCTACACCTTC.

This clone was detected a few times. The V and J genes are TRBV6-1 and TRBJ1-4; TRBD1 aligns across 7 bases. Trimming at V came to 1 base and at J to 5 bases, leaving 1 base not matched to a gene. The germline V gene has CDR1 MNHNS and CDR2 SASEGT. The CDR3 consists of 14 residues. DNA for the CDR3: TGTGCCAGCAGTGAAGACAGGGGAAATGAAAAACTGTTTTTT. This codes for CASSEDRGNEKLFF.

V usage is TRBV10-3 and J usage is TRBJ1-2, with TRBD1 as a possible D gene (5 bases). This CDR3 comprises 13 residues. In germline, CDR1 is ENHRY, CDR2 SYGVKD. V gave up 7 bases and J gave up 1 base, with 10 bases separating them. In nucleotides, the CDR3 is TGTGCCATCAACGGGGGAGGTAACTATGGCTACACCTTC. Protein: CAINGGGNYGYTF.